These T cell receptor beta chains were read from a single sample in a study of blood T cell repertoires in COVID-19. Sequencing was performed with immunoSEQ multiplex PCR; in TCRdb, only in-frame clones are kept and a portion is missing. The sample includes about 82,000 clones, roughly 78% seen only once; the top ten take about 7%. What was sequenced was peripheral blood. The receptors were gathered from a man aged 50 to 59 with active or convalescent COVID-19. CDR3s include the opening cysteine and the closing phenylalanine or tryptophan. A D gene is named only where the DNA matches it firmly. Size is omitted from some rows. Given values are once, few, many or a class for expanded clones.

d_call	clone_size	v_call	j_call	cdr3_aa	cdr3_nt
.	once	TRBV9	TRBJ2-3	CASSVDVRGGDTQYF	TGTGCCAGCAGCGTAGATGTCCGGGGTGGAGATACGCAGTATTTT
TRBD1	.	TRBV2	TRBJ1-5	CASRGDRVGNQPQHF	TGTGCCAGCAGGGGCGACAGGGTAGGCAATCAGCCCCAGCATTTT
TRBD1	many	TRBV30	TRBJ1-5	CASSTPDRADRNQPQHF	TGTGCCTCCTCTACTCCCGACAGGGCGGATCGCAATCAGCCCCAGCATTTT
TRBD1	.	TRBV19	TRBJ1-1	CATSAGGTEAFF	TGTGCCACCTCGGCAGGGGGCACTGAAGCTTTCTTT
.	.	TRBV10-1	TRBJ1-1	CASSESRGTEAFF	TGCGCCAGCAGTGAGTCAAGGGGGACTGAAGCTTTCTTT
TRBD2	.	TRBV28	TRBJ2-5	CASREGLAGGQETQYF	TGTGCCAGCAGGGAGGGACTAGCGGGGGGTCAAGAGACCCAGTACTTC
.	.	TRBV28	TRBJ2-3	CASSSSKGSPYSADTQYF	TGTGCCAGCAGCTCTTCGAAGGGGTCCCCATACAGCGCAGATACGCAGTATTTT
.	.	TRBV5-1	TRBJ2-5	CASSLADGQMEETQYF	TGCGCCAGCAGCTTGGCCGACGGACAGATGGAAGAGACCCAGTACTTC
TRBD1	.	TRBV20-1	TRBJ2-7	CSASMVTGGEQYF	TGCAGTGCTAGTATGGTCACAGGGGGCGAGCAGTACTTC
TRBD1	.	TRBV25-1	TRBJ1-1	CASSWTGMSTEAFF	TGTGCCAGCAGCTGGACAGGGATGAGCACTGAAGCTTTCTTT
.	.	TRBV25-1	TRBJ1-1	CASSEPGELGTEAFF	TGTGCCAGCAGTGAACCAGGGGAGTTGGGCACTGAAGCTTTCTTT
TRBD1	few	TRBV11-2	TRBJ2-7	CASRRTGTSIAHSYEQYF	TGTGCCAGCAGACGGACAGGGACCAGTATAGCACACTCCTACGAGCAGTACTTC
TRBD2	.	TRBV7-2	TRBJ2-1	CASSAGGTHNEQFF	TGTGCCAGCAGCGCCGGGGGGACCCACAATGAGCAGTTCTTC
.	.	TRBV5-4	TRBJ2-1	CASSLTAGAYYNEQFF	TGTGCCAGCAGCTTGACTGCAGGGGCCTACTACAATGAGCAGTTCTTC
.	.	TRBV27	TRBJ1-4	CASSLSSTNEKLFF	TGTGCCAGCAGTTTAAGCTCAACTAATGAAAAACTGTTTTTT
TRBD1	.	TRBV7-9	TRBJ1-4	CASSPQTGEREKLFF	TGTGCCAGCAGCCCACAGACAGGGGAAAGGGAAAAACTGTTTTTT
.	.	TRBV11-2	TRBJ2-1	CASSLSTGHNEQFF	TGTGCCAGCAGCTTGTCGACAGGCCACAATGAGCAGTTCTTC
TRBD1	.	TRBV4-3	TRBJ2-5	CASSQTGDQETQYF	TGCGCCAGCAGCCAGACAGGGGACCAAGAGACCCAGTACTTC